These 21 T cell receptor beta chains were sequenced from one sample in a study of T cell repertoires in cytomegalovirus infection. TCRdb passed the reads through MiXCR, listing each CDR3 protein once. The sample contains approximately 550,000 distinct CDR3 sequences, 15% to 20% of which appear only once. The sequenced material came from CD8+ T cells from PBMCs. All receptors derive from a human donor in good health (CMV status not recorded). Some clones in this sample may be carry-over from other donors' samples.

For this clonotype: Since a much larger clone is just one base distant, this may be a read error. The V call is TRBV7-6, the J call TRBJ2-3, with 9 positions matching TRBD1. Germline values: CDR1 SGHVS, CDR2 FNYEAQ. Trimming cost V 5 bases and J 4 bases; bases outside gene matches: 4. This CDR3 region has 14 residues. CDR3 coding DNA: TGTGCCAGCAGCATGGGACAGGGCTCAGATACGCAGTATTTT. This gives the protein CASSMGQGSDTQYF.

This chain links TRBV6-4 with TRBJ2-7, with D possibly TRBD2 on 5 matching bases. The V and J ends lost 11 bases and 2 bases respectively, with 10 bases between them. The CDR3 sequence is 11 residues long. Germline V lookup: CDR1 MRHNA, CDR2 SNTAGT. CDR3 sequence (DNA): TGTGCCCTCGCCGGGACCTACGAGCAGTACTTC. It translates to CALAGTYEQYF.

This clonotype has only a few counts. This chain connects TRBV16 to TRBJ1-5; D is ambiguous. This CDR3 has 15 residues. Germline CDR1 and CDR2: KGHSY and FQNENV. Trimming stripped 4 bases from V and 0 bases from J, with 10 bases between. The CDR3 here is CASSRWDDSNQPQHF. The CDR3 DNA sequence: TGTGCCAGCAGCCGCTGGGATGATAGCAATCAGCCCCAGCATTTT.

In this sample, this clonotype turned up many times. The V gene is TRBV11-3, the J gene TRBJ2-1, with TRBD2 identical over 10 bases. Per germline, CDR1 SGHNT and CDR2 YENEEA. The CDR3 covers 16 residues. The trim removed 5 bases at V and 5 bases at J, leaving 9 bases unmatched. The CDR3 loop is CASSTAGTSVDNEQFF. DNA of the CDR3: TGTGCCAGCAGCACGGCCGGGACTAGCGTTGACAATGAGCAGTTCTTC.

The table lists this clonotype with many counts. The J gene is TRBJ1-2, the V gene TRBV7-6; 7 bases match TRBD1. The CDR3 contains 18 residues. Germline-derived CDR1 and CDR2 are SGHVS and FNYEAQ. The J segment lost 6 bases and the V segment lost 3 bases, leaving 19 bases of the junction unmatched. The CDR3 is CASSFRGDSRLLGDGYTF. The CDR3 region has the DNA TGTGCCAGCAGCTTTAGAGGGGACAGCCGACTGCTGGGCGATGGCTACACCTTC.

Ten or more counts support this clonotype. The chain joins TRBV29-1 to TRBJ1-1; possible D gene TRBD1, 5 bases. The V and J ends lost 4 bases and 0 bases respectively, with 9 bases between them. The CDR3 sequence is 13 residues long. Germline CDR1 is SQVTM and CDR2 is ANQGSEA. The DNA for the CDR3 is TGCAGCGTTGGAACAGGTCTGAACACTGAAGCTTTCTTT. Translating it yields CSVGTGLNTEAFF.

This sequence joins TRBV10-2 and TRBJ2-1; D is perhaps TRBD1 (6 bases). Germline lookup yields CDR1 WSHSY and CDR2 SAAADI. V lost 4 bases to trimming and J lost 13 bases, with 17 bases between them. CDR3 size: 13 residues. The CDR3 nucleotides are TGCGCCAGCAGTGGGTCGGCTAGGGACACACAGTTCTTC. This translates into CASSGSARDTQFF.

As regards this clonotype: This is likely a read error, given that the CDR3 carries no conserved phenylalanine or tryptophan at its end. The rearrangement joins TRBV7-9 to TRBJ2-7, with 9 bases fitting TRBD2. V lost 5 bases and J lost 4; bases outside the gene matches: 6. Per germline, CDR1 SEHNR and CDR2 FQNEAQ (reference sequence). CDR3 length: 14 residues. This CDR3 reads CASSRGTSSYEQYL. The CDR3 nucleotides are TGTGCCAGCAGCAGAGGGACTAGCAGTTACGAGCAGTACTTA.

This clonotype was seen only a few times. The rearrangement uses TRBV6-2 or TRBV6-3 and TRBJ1-1; 9 bases are a match to TRBD1. Trimming removed 2 bases from V and 0 bases from J; junction bases left unmatched: 4. The CDR3 covers 16 residues. Germline CDR1 and CDR2: MNHEY and SVGEGT. Here the CDR3 DNA reads TGTGCCAGCAGTTACAAGGGACAGGGCATGAACACTGAAGCTTTCTTT. Residues: CASSYKGQGMNTEAFF.

This clonotype was seen repeatedly, ten times or more. The chain employs TRBV7-9 and TRBJ1-1; a weak D match, TRBD1 (5 bases). The CDR3 contains 12 residues. V lost 7 bases and J lost 5, with 11 bases in between. Germline loops: CDR1 SEHNR, CDR2 FQNEAQ (reference sequence). The CDR3 nucleotides read TGTGCCAGCAAGGGAAGGGGTACTGAAGCTTTCTTT. Translation: CASKGRGTEAFF.

The chain joins TRBV24-1 to TRBJ2-1, with D perhaps TRBD1 (5 bases). CDR3 length equals 14 residues. V lost 2 bases, J lost 4 bases, and 8 bases lay in between. Germline V gene sequence: CDR1 KGHDR, CDR2 SFDVKD. This chain's CDR3 is CATSDSDSYNEQFF. In nucleotides, the CDR3 is TGTGCCACCAGTGATTCCGACAGTTACAATGAGCAGTTCTTC.

This clonotype was seen more than once but under ten times. The chain combines TRBV6-1 with TRBJ1-1; D possibly corresponds to TRBD1 (5 bases). Trimming took 0 bases from V and 11 from J, leaving 19 bases between them. Germline CDR1 reads MNHNS; CDR2 reads SASEGT. This CDR3 is 15 amino acids long. The CDR3 DNA reads TGTGCCAGCAGTGAAGCGTGGAGGGGCAGGGAGATGGCTTTCTTT. It specifies CASSEAWRGREMAFF.

This clonotype was detected only a few times. The genes are TRBV28 and TRBJ2-2; no reliable D call. The CDR3 is 13 amino acids. Germline CDR1 MDHEN, CDR2 SYDVKM. Trimming removed 7 bases from V and 6 bases from J, with 12 bases in between. The DNA for the CDR3 is TGTGCCAGCAATCCCCCTTTTGCCGGGGAGCTGTTTTTT. Translated: CASNPPFAGELFF. Based on the CDR3 plus reference TRBV28 and TRBJ2-2, the full variable domain is DVKVTQSSRYLVKRTGEKVFLECVQDMDHENMFWYRQDPGLGLRLIYFSYDVKMKEKGDIPEGYSVSREKKERFSLILESASTNQTSMYLCASNPPFAGELFFGEGSRLTVL.

The V and J genes are TRBV5-1 and TRBJ2-1; TRBD2 aligns across 10 bases. Germline CDR1 and CDR2: SGHRS and YFSETQ. V gave up 4 bases and J gave up 4 bases; unmatched junction bases: 11. The CDR3 sequence is 17 residues long. CDR3 in amino acids: CASSANTLAGEYNEQFF. The DNA for the CDR3 is TGCGCCAGCAGCGCTAATACGCTAGCGGGAGAATACAATGAGCAGTTCTTC. The entire variable domain, with the rest obtained from reference TRBV5-1 and TRBJ2-1, is as follows: KAGVTQTPRYLIKTRGQQVTLSCSPISGHRSVSWYQQTPGQGLQFLFEYFSETQRNKGNFPGRFSGRQFSNSRSEMNVSTLELGDSALYLCASSANTLAGEYNEQFFGPGTRLTVL.

The chain joins TRBV10-3 to TRBJ1-3; D call uncertain. The V gene lost 8 bases and the J gene lost 0 bases, with 8 bases spanning the gap. Germline CDR1 ENHRY, CDR2 SYGVKD. The CDR3 runs to 13 residues. Here the CDR3 reads CAILGVSGNTIYF. In DNA form, the CDR3 reads TGTGCCATCCTCGGGGTCTCTGGAAACACCATATATTTT.

V usage is TRBV27 and J usage is TRBJ2-7, with 11 bases lining up with TRBD1. The CDR3 is made up of 16 amino acids. V was clipped by 2 bases and J by 5 bases; unmatched bases: 8. Germline loops: CDR1 MNHEY, CDR2 SMNVEV (reference sequence). The CDR3 DNA reads TGTGCCAGCAGTTTAAGGTCGGGACAGGGGGATGACGAGCAGTACTTC. Translated: CASSLRSGQGDDEQYF.

This clonotype was picked up a small number of times. The genes are TRBV27 and TRBJ2-2; D is undetermined. Germline-derived CDR1 and CDR2 are MNHEY and SMNVEV (reference sequence). The CDR3 consists of 11 residues. Between the trimmed V and J ends, which lost 6 bases and 6 bases, there was a span of 5 bases. DNA of the CDR3: TGTGCCAGCAGGGTAGCCGGGGAGCTGTTTTTT. This translates into CASRVAGELFF.

V gene TRBV6-5 combines with J gene TRBJ1-1; no definite D call. This CDR3 region has 15 residues. From germline, CDR1 is MNHEY and CDR2 SVGAGI. V was cut by 8 bases and J by 2 bases, with 18 bases left in between. In DNA, the CDR3 is TGTGCCAGCGTGTTGGACCGGAGGCCCAACACTGAAGCTTTCTTT. Amino acid sequence: CASVLDRRPNTEAFF.

This clonotype was observed at least ten times. The chain carries TRBV7-3 and TRBJ2-3; D call uncertain. Trimming removed 5 bases from V and 1 base from J, with 10 bases in between. Germline assignment: CDR1 SGHTA and CDR2 FQGTGA. The CDR3 has 14 residues. CDR3 residues: CASSPQFGTDTQYF. The CDR3, as DNA: TGTGCCAGCAGCCCGCAGTTTGGCACAGATACGCAGTATTTT.

The chain is built from TRBV20-1 and TRBJ2-5, with D possibly being TRBD1 or TRBD2 (5 bases each). Trimming pared 6 bases from V and 2 bases from J, leaving 13 bases between. This CDR3 comprises 13 residues. The germline gives CDR1 DFQATT, CDR2 SNEGSKA (reference sequence). The CDR3 loop reads CSARDQPQETQYF. CDR3 in DNA: TGCAGTGCCCGGGACCAACCTCAAGAGACCCAGTACTTC.

This clonotype was observed at least ten times. The CDR3 region has the DNA TGTGCCAGCAGTCCCCAGGGGGGCACAGATACGCAGTATTTT. Amino acid sequence: CASSPQGGTDTQYF. V is TRBV12-3 or TRBV12-4 and J is TRBJ2-3, with TRBD1 matching 7 bases. Germline trimming cut 5 bases from V and 1 base from J; bases unmatched to any gene: 3. The CDR3 sequence is 14 residues long.